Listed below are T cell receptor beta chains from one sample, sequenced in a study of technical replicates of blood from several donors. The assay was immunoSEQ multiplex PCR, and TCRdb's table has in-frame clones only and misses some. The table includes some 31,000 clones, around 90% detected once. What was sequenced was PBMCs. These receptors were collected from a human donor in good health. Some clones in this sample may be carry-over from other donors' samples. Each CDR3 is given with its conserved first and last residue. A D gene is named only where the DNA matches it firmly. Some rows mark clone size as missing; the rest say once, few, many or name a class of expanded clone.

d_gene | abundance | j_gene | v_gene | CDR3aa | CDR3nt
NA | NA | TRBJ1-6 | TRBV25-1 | CASRVGPYNSPLHF | TGTGCCAGCAGGGTGGGGCCCTATAATTCACCCCTCCACTTT
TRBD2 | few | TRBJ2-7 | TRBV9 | CASSVGGSSYEQYF | TGTGCCAGCAGCGTAGGCGGGAGCTCCTACGAGCAGTACTTC
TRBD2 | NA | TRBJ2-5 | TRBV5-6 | CASSLSGGGETQYF | TGTGCCAGCAGCCTTAGCGGGGGAGGAGAGACCCAGTACTTC
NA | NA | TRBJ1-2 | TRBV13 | CASSTGNNYGYTF | TGTGCCAGCAGCACCGGGAATAACTATGGCTACACCTTC
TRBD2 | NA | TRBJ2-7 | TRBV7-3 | CASSLQGTSGPYEQYF | TGTGCCAGCAGCTTACAAGGGACTAGCGGTCCATACGAGCAGTACTTC
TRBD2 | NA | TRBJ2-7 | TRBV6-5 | CASSGRGGPSYEQYF | TGTGCCAGCAGTGGCCGGGGGGGCCCGTCTTACGAGCAGTACTTC
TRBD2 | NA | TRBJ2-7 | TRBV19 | CASSIAGTSVYEQYF | TGTGCCAGTAGTATCGCCGGGACTAGCGTCTACGAGCAGTACTTC
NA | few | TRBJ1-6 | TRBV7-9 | CASSSAGEFNSPLHF | TGTGCCAGCAGCTCCGCAGGGGAATTTAATTCACCCCTCCACTTT
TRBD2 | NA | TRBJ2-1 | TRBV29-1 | CSVEGLAGGYNEQFF | TGCAGCGTTGAGGGACTAGCGGGGGGTTACAATGAGCAGTTCTTC
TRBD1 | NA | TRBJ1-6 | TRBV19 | CASTKTGGNSPLHF | TGTGCCAGTACCAAGACAGGGGGCAATTCACCCCTCCACTTT
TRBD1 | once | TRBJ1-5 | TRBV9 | CASSGGTGDNQPQHF | TGTGCCAGCAGCGGCGGGACAGGGGACAATCAGCCCCAGCATTTT
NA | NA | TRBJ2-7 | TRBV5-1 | CASSLEGAEQYF | TGCGCCAGCTCCTTGGAGGGAGCCGAGCAGTACTTC
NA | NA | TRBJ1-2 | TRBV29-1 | CSVESENYGYTF | TGCAGCGTTGAATCTGAGAACTATGGCTACACCTTC
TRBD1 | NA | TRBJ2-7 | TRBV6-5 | CASSYAQGAYFEQYF | TGTGCCAGCAGTTACGCCCAGGGGGCTTATTTCGAGCAGTACTTC
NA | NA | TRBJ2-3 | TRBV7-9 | CASSLFVGPARNTQYF | TGTGCCAGCAGCTTATTTGTGGGGCCGGCCAGGAATACGCAGTATTTT
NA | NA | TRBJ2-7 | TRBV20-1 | CSAVSREQYF | TGCAGTGCTGTGTCCCGGGAGCAGTACTTC
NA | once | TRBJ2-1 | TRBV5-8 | CASSFSDNEQFF | TGTGCCAGCAGCTTTTCGGACAATGAGCAGTTCTTC
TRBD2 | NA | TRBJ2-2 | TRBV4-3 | CASSRGGSGKNTGELFF | TGCGCCAGCAGCCGCGGAGGTAGCGGGAAAAACACCGGGGAGCTGTTTTTT
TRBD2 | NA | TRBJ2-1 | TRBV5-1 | CASSLDTGRAYNEQFF | TGCGCCAGCAGCTTGGATACCGGGAGGGCCTACAATGAGCAGTTCTTC
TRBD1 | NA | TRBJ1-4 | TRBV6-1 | CASSEASGGNEKLFF | TGTGCCAGCAGTGAAGCGTCAGGGGGTAATGAAAAACTGTTTTTT
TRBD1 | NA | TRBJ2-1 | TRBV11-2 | CASSLGGLQGARHEQFF | TGTGCCAGCAGCTTAGGGGGTTTACAGGGGGCCCGCCACGAGCAGTTCTTC
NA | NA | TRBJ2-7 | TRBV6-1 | CASSEFGGYRENEQYF | TGTGCCAGCAGTGAATTTGGGGGCTACCGCGAAAACGAGCAGTACTTC
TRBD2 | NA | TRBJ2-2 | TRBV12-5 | CASGWGVFGVSGRAAGELFF | TGTGCTAGTGGTTGGGGCGTCTTTGGGGTAAGCGGGAGGGCCGCCGGGGAGCTGTTTTTT
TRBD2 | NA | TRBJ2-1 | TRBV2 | CASSESSGGWYEQFF | TGTGCCAGCAGTGAATCCAGCGGGGGGTGGTATGAGCAGTTCTTC
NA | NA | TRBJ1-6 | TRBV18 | CASSPFDNSPLHF | TGTGCCAGCTCACCCTTCGATAATTCACCCCTCCACTTT
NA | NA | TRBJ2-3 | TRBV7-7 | CASSLGTPTDTQYF | TGTGCCAGCAGCTTGGGGACACCCACAGATACGCAGTATTTT